This T cell receptor (beta chain) was profiled in a study of T cell responses to AZD1222 COVID-19 vaccine. Whole-study results and caveats: Spike-wide vaccine-associated CD4 TCRs dominated at 160-218 and 743-854.

Of note for this clone: What it recognizes is unknown.

Generated by immunoSEQ multiplex PCR, the TCRdb table keeps only in-frame clones and is missing some. The data contain 80,000 or so clones, approximately 85% of them singletons. The ends were cut back, 5 bases at V and 6 bases at J, with 17 bases in the middle. CDR3 size: 15 residues. Per germline, CDR1 MNHEY and CDR2 SVGAGI. This material consisted of peripheral blood, taken 28 days after the second AZD1222 dose. The source is an adult who received the AZD1222 COVID-19 vaccine. This chain connects TRBV6-5 to TRBJ1-5; D is unresolved. CDR3 DNA: TGTGCCAGCAGTAATCCCTCGGTCGGGGTTCAGCCCCAGCATTTT. Amino acid sequence: CASSNPSVGVQPQHF.